This T cell receptor beta chain appears in the sequencing data of a study of cytomegalovirus exposure and HLA in healthy donors. Study-level results: Sequencing probably produced one cluster of sequence variants that were highly shared. Most TCR beta V segments were productive about 90% or about 30% of the time in an earlier analysis.

The primer mix had 60 Vbeta and 13 Jbeta primers. Clones were sequenced by immunoSEQ multiplex PCR, and TCRdb holds only the in-frame ones, with some missing. The data show around 150,000 clones, approximately 80% seen once. Donors sampled were nominally healthy, though unrecorded immune exposures were likely. A remark on this clone: Its antigen is still unknown.

The sequence came from a male donor in good health and CMV-seronegative. Material for sequencing was PBMCs.

This CDR3 reads CASSATGSLGGYTF. CDR3 nucleotides: TGTGCCAGCAGCGCGACAGGGTCTCTAGGGGGCTACACCTTC. V is TRBV9 and J is TRBJ1-2; 7 bases align to TRBD1. With 3 bases clipped from V and 8 bases from J, the junction kept 10 bases outside the gene matches. Looked up from germline, CDR1 is SGDLS and CDR2 is YYNGEE. The CDR3 is made up of 14 amino acids.